Listed below are T cell receptor beta chains from one sample, sequenced in a study of molecular identifiers for immune sequencing clone quantification. TCRdb itself ran the PCR reads through MiXCR, one entry per CDR3 protein. The data show approximately 500,000 distinct CDR3 sequences, 25% seen once. Sequences were obtained from naive CD8+ T cells from blood, with Jurkat cell RNA spiked in. The receptors here all came from a human donor in good health. Some libraries in this study had Jurkat cell RNA spiked in. CDR3s include the opening cysteine and the closing phenylalanine or tryptophan. D genes are given only for firm matches. Clone sizes are given selectively: once, few, many, or a class where the clone is expanded.

cdr3_length	v_call	clone_size	d_call	j_call	cdr3_aa
13	TRBV27	many	.	TRBJ1-5	CASSPLSNQPQHF
14	TRBV6-5	many	.	TRBJ2-7	CASSYDPVAYEQYF
15	TRBV3-1	few	.	TRBJ2-3	CASSQDWRGGYTQYF
13	TRBV6-5	.	TRBD2	TRBJ2-1	CASTSGGGNEQFF
17	TRBV30	.	TRBD2	TRBJ2-3	CAWSLISGGPGTDTQYF
15	TRBV7-3	few	TRBD2	TRBJ2-7	CASSPWSSGTYEQHF
15	TRBV7-9	.	.	TRBJ1-2	CASEPLIEPNYGYTF
16	TRBV4-3	.	.	TRBJ2-5	CASSPQMGGGEETQYF
14	TRBV13	.	TRBD1	TRBJ1-1	CASSSGQGWSEAFF
16	TRBV7-8	many	.	TRBJ2-3	CASSLVVAWSTDTQYF
14	TRBV27	.	TRBD1	TRBJ2-1	CASSFEQGADEQFF
12	TRBV30	.	TRBD1	TRBJ1-2	CAWKGAAYGYTF
13	TRBV20-1	.	.	TRBJ1-2	CSARVGSNYGYTF
14	TRBV6-1	many	TRBD1	TRBJ1-5	CASSEIRGRQPQHF
15	TRBV9	.	.	TRBJ2-5	CASSVSGGVQETQYF
14	TRBV10-3	many	TRBD1	TRBJ2-7	CAISARDRSYEQYF
17	TRBV27	few	TRBD2	TRBJ2-1	CASTGLAGAASYNEQFF
12	TRBV30	many	.	TRBJ2-3	CAWSGARSTQYF
15	TRBV4-3	many	TRBD1	TRBJ1-3	CASSSGQPSGNTIYF
15	TRBV20-1	.	.	TRBJ2-2	CSARDMDYNTGELFF
15	TRBV30	few	.	TRBJ1-1	CAYNEMTVMGTEAFF
14	TRBV5-3	.	.	TRBJ1-1	CAGNSGAFGTEAFF
16	TRBV24-1	.	.	TRBJ2-1	CATSDFPRGLYNEQFF
13	TRBV13	many	TRBD2	TRBJ2-3	CASSEVSGRVQYF
14	TRBV7-9	many	.	TRBJ2-7	CASSAPDRVYEQYF